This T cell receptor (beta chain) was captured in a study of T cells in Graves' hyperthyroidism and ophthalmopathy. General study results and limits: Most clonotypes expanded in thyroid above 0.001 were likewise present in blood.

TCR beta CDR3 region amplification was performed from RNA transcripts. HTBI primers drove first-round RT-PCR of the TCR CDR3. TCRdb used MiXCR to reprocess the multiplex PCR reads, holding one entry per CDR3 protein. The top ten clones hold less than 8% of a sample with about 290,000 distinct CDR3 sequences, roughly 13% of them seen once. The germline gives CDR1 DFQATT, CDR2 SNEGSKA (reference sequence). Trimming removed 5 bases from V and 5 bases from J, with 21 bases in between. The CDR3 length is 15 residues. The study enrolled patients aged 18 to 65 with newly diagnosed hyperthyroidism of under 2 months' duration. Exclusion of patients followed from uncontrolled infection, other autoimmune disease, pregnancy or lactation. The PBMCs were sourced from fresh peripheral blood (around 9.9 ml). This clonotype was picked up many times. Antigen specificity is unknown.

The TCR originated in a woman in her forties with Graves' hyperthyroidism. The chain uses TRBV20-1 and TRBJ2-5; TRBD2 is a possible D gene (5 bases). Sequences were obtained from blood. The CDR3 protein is CSAHPGLGSGETQYF. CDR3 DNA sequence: TGCAGTGCTCACCCCGGACTGGGAAGTGGGGAGACCCAGTACTTC.